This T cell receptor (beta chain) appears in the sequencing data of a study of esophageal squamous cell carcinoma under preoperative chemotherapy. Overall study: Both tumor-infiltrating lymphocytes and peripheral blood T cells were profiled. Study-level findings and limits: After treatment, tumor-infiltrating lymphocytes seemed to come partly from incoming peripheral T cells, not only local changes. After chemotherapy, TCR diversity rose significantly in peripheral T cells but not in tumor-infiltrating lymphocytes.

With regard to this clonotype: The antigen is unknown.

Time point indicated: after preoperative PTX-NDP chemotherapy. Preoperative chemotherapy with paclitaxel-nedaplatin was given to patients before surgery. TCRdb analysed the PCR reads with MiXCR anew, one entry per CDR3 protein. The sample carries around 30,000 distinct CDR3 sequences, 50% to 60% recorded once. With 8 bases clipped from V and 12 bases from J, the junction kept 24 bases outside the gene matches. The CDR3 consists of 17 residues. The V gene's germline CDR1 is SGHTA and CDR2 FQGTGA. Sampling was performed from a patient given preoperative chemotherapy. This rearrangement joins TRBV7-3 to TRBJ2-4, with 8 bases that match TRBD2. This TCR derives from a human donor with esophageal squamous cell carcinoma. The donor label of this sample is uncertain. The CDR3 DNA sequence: TGTGCCAGCTGCCTCAAATCGGGGCGGGGGGCTGGAGATACTCAGTACTTC. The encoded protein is CASCLKSGRGAGDTQYF.